The T cell receptor beta chain described here comes from a study of blood T cells in healthy people across ages. Overall study findings and caveats: Aged donors had fewer naive CD4+ cells and lower diversity than long-lived donors. Per million T cells, TCR beta diversity dropped about linearly as age rose.

In the case of this clonotype: Its target is not known.

PCR was performed a second time for about 7 to 12 cycles using a sample-barcoded 5' primer and a J-beta primer mix. Researchers report that each sample yielded at least 2.5 million CDR3-containing paired-end reads. TCRdb redid the calling of the 5' RACE reads with MiXCR, one entry per CDR3 protein. The sample lists about 940,000 distinct CDR3 sequences; roughly 48% were seen once. CDR3 length: 13 residues. The V gene's germline CDR1 is DFQATT and CDR2 SNEGSKA (reference sequence). Trimming removed 0 bases from V and 7 bases from J, with 12 bases in between. The material sequenced was blood. The receptor's source is a man aged 30 to 45 in good health. This chain uses TRBV20-1 with TRBJ1-2, with a weak D call TRBD1 (5 bases). This CDR3 is CSAREAGHLGYTF. CDR3 bases: TGCAGTGCTAGAGAGGCAGGGCATCTTGGCTACACCTTC.